The rows below give T cell receptor beta chains drawn from one sample of a study of post-analysis software for immune sequencing data. TCRdb re-called the PCR reads through MiXCR, storing one row per CDR3 protein. This table holds 700,000 to 800,000 distinct CDR3 sequences, 25% to 30% found once. Sequenced: blood. These TCRs come from a girl aged 10 to 17 with multiple sclerosis. The CDR3 runs from the conserved cysteine through the conserved F or W. D genes are given only for firm matches. Some rows have no size entry. The others give once, few or many, or a class for an expanded clone.

J gene	V gene	clone size	D gene	CDR3 protein	CDR3 DNA
TRBJ2-5	TRBV14	NA	NA	CASSRRGVVSTQYF	TGTGCCAGCAGCCGACGGGGTGTCGTCTCGACCCAGTACTTC
TRBJ1-6	TRBV10-3	many	NA	CAISVPGDNSPLHF	TGTGCCATCAGTGTCCCGGGGGATAATTCACCCCTCCACTTT
TRBJ2-4	TRBV12-3/TRBV12-4	once	NA	CASSLGEGQPKRAKNIQYF	TGTGCCAGCAGTTTGGGGGAGGGACAGCCGAAACGGGCCAAAAACATTCAGTACTTC
TRBJ2-1	TRBV12-3/TRBV12-4	NA	TRBD2	CASSPTSGRADEQFF	TGTGCCAGCAGTCCGACTAGCGGGAGAGCCGATGAGCAGTTCTTC
TRBJ2-4	TRBV29-1	many	NA	CSAGGNIQYF	TGCAGCGCCGGGGGAAACATTCAGTACTTC
TRBJ1-2	TRBV3-1	NA	NA	CARSRTANYGYTF	TGTGCCCGCAGCCGGACAGCTAACTATGGCTACACCTTC
TRBJ1-1	TRBV6-5	NA	NA	CASSVLGERDIEAFF	TGTGCCAGCAGCGTACTGGGGGAGAGGGACATTGAAGCTTTCTTT
TRBJ2-2	TRBV12-3/TRBV12-4	few	NA	CASNPGFTGELFF	TGTGCCAGCAACCCCGGGTTCACCGGGGAGCTGTTTTTT
TRBJ2-5	TRBV10-3	few	NA	CAISEKAGPWETQYF	TGTGCCATCAGTGAAAAGGCGGGGCCCTGGGAGACCCAGTACTTC
TRBJ1-2	TRBV20-1	NA	TRBD1	CSAKQGVWGYTF	TGCAGTGCCAAACAGGGGGTATGGGGCTACACCTTC
TRBJ2-1	TRBV24-1	NA	NA	CATSDGPETQFF	TGTGCCACCAGTGATGGACCAGAGACCCAGTTCTTC
TRBJ2-5	TRBV6-2/TRBV6-3	NA	NA	CASSSTEETQYF	TGTGCCAGCAGTTCGACAGAGGAGACCCAGTACTTC
TRBJ1-2	TRBV12-3/TRBV12-4	NA	NA	CASSATEFYGYTF	TGTGCCAGCAGCGCTACGGAGTTCTATGGCTACACCTTC
TRBJ2-1	TRBV28	NA	TRBD2	CASSREVASGGLNNEQFF	TGTGCCAGCAGCCGTGAGGTGGCTAGCGGGGGGCTTAACAATGAGCAGTTCTTC
TRBJ1-1	TRBV7-2	NA	NA	CASSLAGGSEAFF	TGTGCCAGCAGCTTAGCGGGGGGGAGTGAAGCTTTCTTT
TRBJ2-3	TRBV20-1	few	TRBD2	CSARLAGWSDTQYF	TGCAGTGCTAGACTAGCGGGTTGGTCAGATACGCAGTATTTT
TRBJ1-1	TRBV29-1	NA	TRBD1	CSVVGQGALDTEAFF	TGCAGCGTTGTAGGACAGGGGGCTTTGGACACTGAAGCTTTCTTT
TRBJ2-1	TRBV6-5	NA	TRBD1	CASSPGQGRNEQFF	TGTGCCAGCAGCCCGGGACAGGGCAGGAATGAGCAGTTCTTC
TRBJ2-3	TRBV29-1	NA	NA	CSVVLALTDTQYF	TGCAGCGTTGTGCTAGCCCTGACAGATACGCAGTATTTT
TRBJ1-1	TRBV3-1	NA	TRBD1	CASSRGQGSVGTEAFF	TGTGCCAGCAGCAGGGGACAGGGGAGCGTTGGCACTGAAGCTTTCTTT
TRBJ1-2	TRBV10-2	NA	NA	CASSSGTQLFNYGYTF	TGCGCCAGCAGTTCCGGGACACAACTATTTAACTATGGCTACACCTTC
TRBJ2-5	TRBV20-1	many	TRBD2	CSARGMREKTQYF	TGCAGTGCTAGAGGCATGCGGGAGAAGACCCAGTACTTC
TRBJ2-7	TRBV28	NA	TRBD1	CASSPLWGQGPFEQYF	TGTGCCAGCAGTCCACTGTGGGGACAGGGGCCGTTCGAGCAGTACTTC
TRBJ1-4	TRBV7-2	once	TRBD1	CAGSLEGQLNEKLFF	TGTGCCGGCAGCTTAGAGGGACAGCTAAATGAAAAACTGTTTTTT
TRBJ2-3	TRBV28	few	NA	CASSPPGFTDTQYF	TGTGCCAGCAGTCCCCCGGGGTTCACAGATACGCAGTATTTT
TRBJ1-5	TRBV7-8	NA	NA	CASSPPGGPNQPQHF	TGTGCCAGCAGCCCCCCCGGGGGGCCGAATCAGCCCCAGCATTTT
TRBJ2-7	TRBV3-1	NA	NA	CASKGGQHYEQYF	TGTGCCAGCAAGGGGGGACAGCACTACGAGCAGTACTTC
TRBJ2-4	TRBV27	few	NA	CASWDFRGTKNIQYF	TGTGCCAGTTGGGATTTTCGGGGGACCAAAAACATTCAGTACTTC
TRBJ1-1	TRBV6-5	NA	NA	CASSTYRIKDTEAFF	TGTGCCAGCAGTACCTACAGGATTAAGGACACTGAAGCTTTCTTT
TRBJ2-3	TRBV10-3	NA	NA	CAISESRENTQYF	TGTGCCATCAGTGAGTCGAGGGAGAATACGCAGTATTTT
TRBJ1-2	TRBV6-5	many	NA	CASSNPRDYGYTF	TGTGCCAGCAGTAACCCCCGGGACTATGGCTACACCTTC
TRBJ1-2	TRBV14	NA	NA	CASSAKGIYGYTF	TGTGCCAGCAGCGCTAAGGGTATCTATGGCTACACCTTC
TRBJ2-5	TRBV20-1	few	TRBD2	CSARGGLAGLETQYF	TGCAGTGCTAGGGGGGGACTAGCGGGGTTGGAGACCCAGTACTTC